This section outlines one TCR beta chain sequence together with its context. At least ten counts were recorded for this clonotype. Its binding antigen is unknown. No base quality information exists; no much larger clone differs at one position. CDR1 and CDR2, looked up from the germline V gene, are ENHRY and SYGVKD. The CDR3 runs 14 amino acids, cysteine and phenylalanine included. Of the read, only the CDR3 DNA is kept; its 42 bases are in frame from base 1. Deletion took 2 bases off V and 4 bases off J, with a span of 9 bases between the germline ends. What the treatment or condition label conveys for this sample: in vitro stimulation with specific CMV peptide epitopes to enrich CMV-specific T cells. The listed sequencing device is Illumina HiSeq 1500. The public reads were reanalyzed by TCRdb: fastp trimming at Q25, MiXCR alignment, in-frame beta chains only. Each entry merges the rows of one CDR3 protein and shows their most common DNA and genes. This sample comprises approximately 340,000 distinct CDR3 sequences, under 35% of them detected only once. Of the sample, approximately 20% is held by the ten largest clones.

This entry is derived from a study of T cell repertoires in cytomegalovirus infection (dated by TCRdb to the late 2010s). For the wider study: The peptide stimulations were aimed at well-studied HLA-B-restricted epitopes as well as recently identified HLA-C-restricted CMV epitopes, whose presentation resists viral immunomodulation. Because public TCR beta signatures pointed to carriage of CMV infection together with the matching HLA type, the HLA type of each donor mattered for the analysis. Broad study findings and their caveats: In the ex vivo response, HLA-C-restricted CMV-specific TCR beta clonotypes were dominant, and in two of eight donors the single most frequent clonotype came from this HLA-C-restricted group. In both this cohort and an independent roughly 360-donor cohort, the cumulative frequency of public TCR beta family members distinguished carriers of CMV infection plus the relevant HLA type.

The TCR was taken from a human donor in good health (CMV status not recorded). Some clones in this sample may be carry-over from other donors' samples. This receptor chain uses TRBV10-3 and TRBJ1-3; there is no confident call for the D gene. The input for sequencing was cultured PBMCs, taken from culture after CMV antigen stimulation. The DNA sequence is TGTGCCATCAGTGAGGGACGCTCCGGAAACACCATATATTTT. Its translation reads: CAISEGRSGNTIYF.